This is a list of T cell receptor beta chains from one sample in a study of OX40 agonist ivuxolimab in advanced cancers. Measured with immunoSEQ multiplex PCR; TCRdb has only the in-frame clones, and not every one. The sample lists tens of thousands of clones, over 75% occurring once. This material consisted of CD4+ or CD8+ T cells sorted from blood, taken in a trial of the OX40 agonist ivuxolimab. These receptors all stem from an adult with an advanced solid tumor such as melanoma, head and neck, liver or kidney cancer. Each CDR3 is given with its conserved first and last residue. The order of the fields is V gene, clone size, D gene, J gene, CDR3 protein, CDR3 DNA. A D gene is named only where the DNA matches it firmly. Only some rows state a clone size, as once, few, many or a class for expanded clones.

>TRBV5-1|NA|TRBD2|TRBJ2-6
CASSSGTRGTGANVLTF
TGCGCCAGCAGCTCCGGGACTAGGGGCACTGGGGCCAACGTCCTGACTTTC
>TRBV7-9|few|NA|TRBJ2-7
CASSLGIGSYEQYF
TGTGCCAGCAGCTTAGGGATAGGATCCTACGAGCAGTACTTC
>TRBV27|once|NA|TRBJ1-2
CASSLSAGFNYGYTF
TGTGCCAGCAGTTTGTCAGCGGGTTTTAACTATGGCTACACCTTC
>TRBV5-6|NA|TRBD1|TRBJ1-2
CASSAPDRVSGYTF
TGTGCCAGCAGCGCTCCCGACAGGGTGAGTGGCTACACCTTC
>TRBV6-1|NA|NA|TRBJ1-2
CASSEFVDSYGYTF
TGTGCCAGCAGTGAATTCGTGGACAGCTATGGCTACACCTTC
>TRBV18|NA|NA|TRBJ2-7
CASSPKLEQYF
TGTGCCAGCTCCCCTAAGTTGGAGCAGTACTTC
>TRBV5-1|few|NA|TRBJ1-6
CASSLGGGNSPLHF
TGCGCCAGCAGCCTCGGGGGGGGCAATTCACCCCTCCACTTT
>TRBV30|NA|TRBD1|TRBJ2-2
CAWNKQGAGELFF
TGTGCCTGGAACAAACAGGGGGCCGGGGAGCTGTTTTTT
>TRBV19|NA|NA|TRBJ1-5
CASSIDPDPNQPQHF
TGTGCCAGTAGTATAGACCCGGATCCTAATCAGCCCCAGCATTTT
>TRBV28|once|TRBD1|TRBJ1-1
CASSYGTGGASSGAFF
TGTGCCAGCAGTTATGGGACAGGGGGCGCCTCAAGTGGAGCTTTCTTT
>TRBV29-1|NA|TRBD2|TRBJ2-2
CSVVGSGGNTGELFF
TGCAGCGTTGTGGGTAGCGGGGGGAACACCGGGGAGCTGTTTTTT
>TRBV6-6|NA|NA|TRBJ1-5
CASSYSGMYQPQHF
TGTGCCAGCAGTTACTCGGGGATGTATCAGCCCCAGCATTTT
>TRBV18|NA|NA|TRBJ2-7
CASSPPSSYEQYF
TGTGCCAGCTCACCACCAAGTTCCTACGAGCAGTACTTC
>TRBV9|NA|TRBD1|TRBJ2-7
CASNPRGPGEQYF
TGTGCCAGCAACCCAAGGGGGCCGGGCGAGCAGTACTTC
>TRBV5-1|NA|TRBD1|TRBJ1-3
CASSLAGTGTSGNTIYF
TGCGCCAGCAGCTTGGCCGGGACAGGGACGTCTGGAAACACCATATATTTT
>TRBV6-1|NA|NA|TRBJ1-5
CASSADRFNQPQHF
TGTGCCAGCAGCGCAGACAGATTCAATCAGCCCCAGCATTTT
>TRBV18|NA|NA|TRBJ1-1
CASSPKVGTEAFF
TGTGCCAGCTCCCCAAAGGTTGGCACTGAAGCTTTCTTT
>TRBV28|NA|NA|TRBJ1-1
CASSSGPNTEAFF
TGTGCCAGCAGTTCAGGGCCGAACACTGAAGCTTTCTTT
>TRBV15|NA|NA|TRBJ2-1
CATTDSGDNEQFF
TGTGCCACCACCGATAGCGGCGACAATGAGCAGTTCTTC
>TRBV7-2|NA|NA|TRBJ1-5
CASSLERGLLQPQHF
TGTGCCAGCAGCTTAGAAAGGGGATTGCTCCAGCCCCAGCATTTT
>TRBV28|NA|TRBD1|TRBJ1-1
CASSTGQDRWKAFF
TGTGCCAGCAGCACCGGACAGGACCGCTGGAAAGCTTTCTTT
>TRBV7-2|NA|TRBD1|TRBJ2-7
CASSIQGETSYEQYF
TGTGCCAGCAGCATACAGGGGGAAACTTCCTACGAGCAGTACTTC
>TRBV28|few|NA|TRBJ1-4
CASSNEGVPYF
TGTGCCAGCAGCAATGAGGGGGTACCGTATTTT
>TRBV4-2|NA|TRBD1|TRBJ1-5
CASSQMTGVDQPQHF
TGTGCCAGCAGCCAAATGACAGGGGTTGATCAGCCCCAGCATTTT
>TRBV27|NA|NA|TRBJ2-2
CASRPRGTNTGELFF
TGTGCCAGCCGTCCAAGGGGTACGAACACCGGGGAGCTGTTTTTT
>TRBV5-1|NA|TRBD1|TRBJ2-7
CASSPWTGDNMYEQYF
TGCGCCAGCAGCCCTTGGACAGGGGATAATATGTACGAGCAGTACTTC
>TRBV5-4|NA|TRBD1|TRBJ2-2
CASSLDRGYGELFF
TGTGCCAGCAGCTTGGACAGGGGATACGGGGAGCTGTTTTTT
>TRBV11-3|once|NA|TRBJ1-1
CASSLDQANTEAFF
TGTGCCAGCAGCTTAGATCAGGCGAACACTGAAGCTTTCTTT
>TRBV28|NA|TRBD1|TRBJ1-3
CASSQTGGADTIYF
TGTGCCAGCAGTCAAACAGGGGGCGCGGACACCATATATTTT
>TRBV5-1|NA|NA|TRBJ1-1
CASSLAPLGNTEAFF
TGCGCCAGCAGCTTGGCCCCTTTGGGGAACACTGAAGCTTTCTTT
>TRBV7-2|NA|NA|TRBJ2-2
CASTTGGAGSTGELFF
TGTGCCAGCACCACTGGGGGCGCGGGTAGCACCGGGGAGCTGTTTTTT
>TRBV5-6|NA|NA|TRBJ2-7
CASSLTSFGYEQYF
TGTGCCAGCAGCCTGACCAGTTTCGGGTACGAGCAGTACTTC
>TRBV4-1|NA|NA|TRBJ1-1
CASSQVASVGLGNTEAFF
TGCGCCAGCAGCCAAGTGGCGTCAGTAGGCCTCGGGAACACTGAAGCTTTCTTT
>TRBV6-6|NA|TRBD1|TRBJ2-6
CASEGASGANVLTF
TGTGCCAGCGAGGGGGCGAGTGGGGCCAACGTCCTGACTTTC
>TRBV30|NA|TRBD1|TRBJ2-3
CAWGGQGVTDTQYF
TGTGCCTGGGGAGGACAGGGGGTGACAGATACGCAGTATTTT
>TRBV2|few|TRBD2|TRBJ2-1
CASSGLAGGSSYNEQFF
TGTGCCAGCTCGGGACTAGCGGGGGGGAGCTCCTACAATGAGCAGTTCTTC
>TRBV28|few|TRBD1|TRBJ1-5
CASSVDRGGPQHF
TGTGCCAGCAGTGTGGACAGGGGGGGACCCCAGCATTTT
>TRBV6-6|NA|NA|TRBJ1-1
CASSLSGAGTEAFF
TGTGCCAGCAGTTTGTCGGGGGCAGGGACTGAAGCTTTCTTT
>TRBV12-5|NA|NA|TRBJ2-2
CASGPPEGEMAGELFF
TGTGCTAGTGGTCCTCCGGAGGGGGAGATGGCCGGGGAGCTGTTTTTT
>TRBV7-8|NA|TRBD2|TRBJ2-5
CASSLFGTSGGQETQYF
TGTGCCAGCAGCTTATTCGGGACTAGCGGGGGCCAAGAGACCCAGTACTTC
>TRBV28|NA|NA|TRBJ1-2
CASSPDRTYGYTF
TGTGCCAGCAGCCCCGACAGGACCTATGGCTACACCTTC
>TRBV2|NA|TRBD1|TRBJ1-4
CASSRDRGQKLFF
TGTGCCAGCAGTAGGGACAGGGGTCAAAAACTGTTTTTT
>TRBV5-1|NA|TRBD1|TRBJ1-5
CASSLGTGGNQPQHF
TGCGCCAGCAGCTTGGGGACAGGCGGAAATCAGCCCCAGCATTTT
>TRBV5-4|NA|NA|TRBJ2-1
CASSLRDPVNEQFF
TGTGCCAGCAGCCTGCGGGACCCCGTCAATGAGCAGTTCTTC
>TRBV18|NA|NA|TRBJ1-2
CASSQEFYGYTF
TGTGCCAGCTCACAAGAGTTCTATGGCTACACCTTC
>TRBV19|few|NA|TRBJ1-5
CASSTGGGRKDQPQHF
TGTGCCAGTAGTACCGGAGGGGGGCGCAAGGATCAGCCCCAGCATTTT
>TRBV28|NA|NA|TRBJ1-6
CASSNGGGMLSSPLHF
TGTGCCAGCTCCAACGGCGGGGGCATGTTAAGTTCACCCCTCCACTTT
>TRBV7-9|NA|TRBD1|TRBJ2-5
CASTLSLSRDRGRSETQYF
TGTGCCAGCACCCTTTCTTTGTCCCGGGACAGGGGGCGGTCGGAGACCCAGTACTTC
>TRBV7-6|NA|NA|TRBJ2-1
CASSLPGVGYNEQFF
TGTGCCAGCAGCCTACCCGGAGTAGGGTACAATGAGCAGTTCTTC
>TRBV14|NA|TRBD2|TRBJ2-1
CASSPTSGFYNEQFF
TGTGCCAGCAGCCCCACTAGCGGTTTCTACAATGAGCAGTTCTTC
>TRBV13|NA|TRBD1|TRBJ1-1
CASSLATGQGANTEAFF
TGTGCCAGCAGCTTAGCCACCGGACAGGGGGCAAACACTGAAGCTTTCTTT
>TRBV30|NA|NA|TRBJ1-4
CAWRGSPTTNEKLFF
TGTGCCTGGAGGGGGTCGCCCACAACTAATGAAAAACTGTTTTTT